This T cell receptor (beta chain) was sequenced in a study of shared clonotypes between healthy human individuals (dated by TCRdb to about 2020). Regarding the study in general: The cohort comprised a couple of women and a few men aged 18 to 49 years. For each donor, CD4 naive and CD4 memory were each run on three plates, CD8 naive on two plates, and CD8 memory on one plate. The study deeply sequenced blood TCR repertoires of five healthy adults to estimate repertoire size and the extent of clonotype sharing between individuals. To increase sequencing depth and limit assay-specific biases, TCR repertoire library preparation and sequencing were carried out by different laboratories using diverse techniques. Between about 0.8 and 9 billion PBMCs per donor were obtained by leukapheresis.

Using the deep immunoSEQ assay, TCR CDR3 regions were amplified from genomic DNA by multiplex PCR. Extracted genomic DNA from each cell subset was distributed evenly across all wells of several immunoSEQ 96-well plates, and each plate was treated as a replicate. For sorted subsets, roughly 190 ng of genomic DNA, equivalent to some 30,000 T cell genomes, went into each replicate PCR. Purified libraries were quantified with a Qubit 3.0 fluorometer, sized on a Bioanalyzer 2100, and re-quantified with the KAPA Library Quantification kit. Every immunoSEQ 96-well plate was sequenced on a dedicated single-read 150-cycle Illumina NextSeq 550 flow cell. Turning to the authors' computational methods: The immunoSEQ output contained only junctional sequences without quality scores, so filtering could not match that applied to full-length reads. Sequences were annotated with PyIR, a Python wrapper for IgBLAST v1.9, using IMGT germline references to assign V/J genes and CDR3. Any read was removed if the V/J assignment was weak (E-value above 1e-6), the CDR3 was missing, or the read contained stop codons, out-of-frame junctions, or ambiguous translated residues. V3J clonotypes were defined as sequences sharing the same inferred V gene, J gene, and CDR3 amino acid sequence. Percentage overlap between repertoires was computed as shared unique clonotypes divided by the size of the smaller repertoire. Repertoire richness was assessed with RTK rarefaction, the Chao1 estimator, and Recon v2.1 estimates of unobserved clonotypes. For all TCRbeta clonotypes obtained by the gDNA method from a handful of donors, generation probabilities were computed with OLGA. Held by TCRdb, this immuneACCESS table contains in-frame sequences only and omits some clones. Under half of the omission traces to an unresolved V gene where checked; the cause of the rest is unknown. V and J calls and clone size come straight from that table; D and trimming were deduced from the DNA. For this sample there are millions of clones; 90% to 95% appear just once. Roughly 0.13% of the sample goes to the ten largest clones.

A word on this clone: Its specific antigen is unknown. Base qualities are not provided; no much larger clone lies one nucleotide away.

Healthy HIV-negative adults with no recently reported acute infections or vaccinations were included as donors. Every donor was a Caucasian adult residing in Nashville, Tennessee, USA. CD4+ T cells were enriched by magnetic negative selection, after which naive cells were positively selected on CD45RA and the negative fraction was taken as the memory subset. Blood was obtained by leukapheresis, after which PBMCs were separated by Ficoll-Histopaque density gradient centrifugation and cryopreserved in liquid nitrogen vapor phase. Purity and quantity of every magnetically sorted T cell population were checked by analytical flow cytometry. Genomic DNA was isolated from every sorted fraction and measured by UV absorbance on a Nanodrop 2000c. On the study overall, not on this receptor specifically: The small number of donors limited the genetic and exposure-history diversity represented. Clonotypes shared by all four sorted-subset donors showed higher generation probabilities than non-shared clonotypes. Sampling was limited to blood, and TCR repertoires in tissue likely differ from TCR repertoires in blood. Estimated clonotype richness was generally larger for naive than for memory subsets. When four donors were compared, the shared fraction of clonotypes was around 5.1% for naive CD4, over 3% for naive CD8, 2.3% for memory CD4, and 0.3% to 0.5% for memory CD8. Rarefaction of sorted-subset datasets indicated incomplete sequencing despite the large sequencing depth. Based on pairwise subsampling, the degree of clonotype sharing among donors was expected to be affected by sequencing depth.

The clonotype originates from a man younger than 30 in good health. What was sequenced was naive CD4+ T cells sorted from blood. Explained via the paper, the cell subset or site label denotes: CD45RA+ positively selected.

The sequenced DNA is TGTGCCAGCAGCTTCTTTGACTGGCAGCAGTTCTTC. It translates as CASSFFDWQQFF. The sequence is built from TRBV5-5 and TRBJ2-1; the D gene assignment is ambiguous. The CDR3, from cysteine to phenylalanine, totals 12 residues. Just CDR3 DNA is preserved here, 36 bases in frame from base 1. V and J are truncated by 2 bases and 11 bases respectively, leaving an intervening sequence of 11 bases. CDR1 SGHKS and CDR2 YYEKEE are derived from the germline V gene (reference sequence).